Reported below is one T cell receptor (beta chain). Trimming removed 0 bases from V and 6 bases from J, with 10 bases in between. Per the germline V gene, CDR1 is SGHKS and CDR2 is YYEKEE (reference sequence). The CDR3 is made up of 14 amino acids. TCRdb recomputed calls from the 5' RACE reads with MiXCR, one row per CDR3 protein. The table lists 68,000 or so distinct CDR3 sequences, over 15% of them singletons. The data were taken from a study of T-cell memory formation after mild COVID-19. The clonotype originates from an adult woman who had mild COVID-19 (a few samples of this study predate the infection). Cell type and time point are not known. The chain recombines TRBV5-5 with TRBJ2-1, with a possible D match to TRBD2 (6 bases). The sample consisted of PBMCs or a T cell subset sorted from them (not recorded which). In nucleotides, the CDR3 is TGTGCCAGCAGCTTGGTGGTGACTAGCAATGAGCAGTTCTTC. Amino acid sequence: CASSLVVTSNEQFF.